The 2 T cell receptor beta chains below were found in one sample sequenced in a study of blood T cells in healthy people across ages. Next came a second PCR, run for about 7 to 12 cycles, which used a sample-barcoded 5' primer along with a J-beta primer mix. TCRdb called the 5' RACE reads again in MiXCR, with one record for every CDR3 protein. The data show under 800,000 distinct CDR3 sequences, 43% seen once. Source material: blood. The receptors here all came from a woman in her sixties or seventies in good health.

A note on this clonotype: A junction end diverges from the germline sequence, so it may reflect a read error. The CDR3 DNA sequence: TGTGCCAGCAGTGCGGCCGGGACAGGGACTAACTATGGCTATACCTTC. Its protein product is CASSAAGTGTNYGYTF. The V and J genes are TRBV25-1 and TRBJ1-2, with TRBD1 matching over 9 bases. The CDR3 has 16 residues. The germline gives CDR1 MGHDK, CDR2 SYGVNS.

This chain joins TRBV20-1 and TRBJ1-1; the D is unclear. Germline CDR1 is DFQATT and CDR2 is SNEGSKA (reference sequence). The CDR3 is made up of 14 amino acids. The ends were cut back, 3 bases at V and 0 bases at J, with 11 bases in the middle. The CDR3 region has the DNA TGCAGTGCTAGGGGCGGCGGAGTGAACACTGAAGCTTTCTTT. This encodes CSARGGGVNTEAFF.